One and the same sample provided the 21 T cell receptor beta chains below, sequenced in a study of cytomegalovirus exposure and HLA in healthy donors. PCR amplification relied on 60 Vbeta primers (plus 13 Jbeta primers). Measured with immunoSEQ multiplex PCR; TCRdb has only the in-frame clones, and not every one. The sample holds around 120,000 clones, around 69% seen once. Sample: PBMCs. These receptors all come from a man over 45 in good health and CMV-seropositive.

This clone was picked up a small number of times. The CDR3 sequence is CASSLLQTNEKLFF. In DNA, the CDR3 is TGTGCCAGCAGCTTATTACAGACGAATGAAAAACTGTTTTTT. V and J are TRBV7-9 and TRBJ1-4; no clear D gene. V dropped 2 bases and J dropped 5 bases, with 9 bases sitting between them. This CDR3 has 14 residues. Per germline, CDR1 SEHNR and CDR2 FQNEAQ (reference sequence). The variable domain in full, completed from reference TRBV7-9 and TRBJ1-4, reads DTGVSQNPRHKITKRGQNVTFRCDPISEHNRLYWYRQTLGQGPEFLTYFQNEAQLEKSRLLSDRFSAERPKGSFSTLEIQRTEQGDSAMYLCASSLLQTNEKLFFGSGTQLSVL.

This clone was detected only a few times. This sequence joins TRBV7-2 and TRBJ2-7; 11 bases fit TRBD2. The trim removed 5 bases at V and 1 base at J, leaving 4 bases unmatched. This CDR3 has 15 amino acids. Per the germline V gene, CDR1 is SGHTA and CDR2 is FQGNSA. The DNA for the CDR3 is TGTGCCAGCAGCCCACGACTAGCGGGGTCCTACGAGCAGTACTTC. It is translated as CASSPRLAGSYEQYF.

V gene TRBV7-2 combines with J gene TRBJ2-1; D is perhaps TRBD1 (6 bases). Germline loops: CDR1 SGHTA, CDR2 FQGNSA. The CDR3 runs 13 residues. V was shortened by 10 bases and J by 0 bases, with 10 bases between the two germline ends. The CDR3 coding sequence is TGTGCCACCTCAGGGGACTCCTACAATGAGCAGTTCTTC. This sequence encodes CATSGDSYNEQFF.

The J gene is TRBJ2-2, the V gene TRBV7-9; D is perhaps TRBD2 (6 bases). The ends were cut back, 4 bases at V and 6 bases at J, with 12 bases in the middle. CDR3 length: 14 amino acids. CDR1 and CDR2 from the germline V gene are SEHNR and FQNEAQ (reference sequence). For the CDR3, the DNA is TGTGCCAGCAGCTCCCGACTAGACCCCGGGGAGCTGTTTTTT. Residues: CASSSRLDPGELFF.

V gene TRBV18 combines with J gene TRBJ2-7; D might be TRBD1 (6 bases). The CDR3 sequence is 14 residues long. Germline V CDR1 and CDR2: KGHSH, LQKENI. V lost 0 bases, J lost 0 bases, and 6 bases lay in between. The CDR3 region is CASSPPQGSYEQYF. The CDR3 DNA reads TGTGCCAGCTCACCACCACAGGGCTCCTACGAGCAGTACTTC.

The V call is TRBV11-2, the J call TRBJ1-2, with D perhaps matching TRBD1 (5 bases). Germline V lookup: CDR1 SGHAT, CDR2 FQNNGV. This CDR3 spans 16 amino acids. The V gene lost 4 bases and the J gene lost 0 bases, with 15 bases spanning the gap. CDR3 loop: CASSSLPGHSNYGYTF. CDR3 bases: TGTGCCAGCAGCTCCCTTCCCGGACACTCTAACTATGGCTACACCTTC.

This chain links TRBV27 with TRBJ2-5; D is perhaps TRBD2 (6 bases). V lost 6 bases to trimming and J lost 5 bases, with 25 bases between them. Germline CDR1 MNHEY, CDR2 SMNVEV (reference sequence). The CDR3 has 17 residues. CDR3: CASRSLGQGLLGETQYF. CDR3 nucleotide sequence: TGTGCCAGCAGGTCTTTAGGCCAGGGACTGCTTGGTGAGACCCAGTACTTC.

The chain carries TRBV4-3 and TRBJ2-1, with 12 positions matching TRBD2. The length of the CDR3 is 15 residues. Germline-derived CDR1 and CDR2 are LGHNA and YSLEER. V trimming: 6 bases; J trimming: 9 bases; junction bases outside the gene matches: 9. CDR3 in amino acids: CASRSASGGAGEQFF. The CDR3 DNA reads TGCGCCAGCAGGTCAGCTAGCGGGGGGGCCGGTGAGCAGTTCTTC.

Here the CDR3 reads CASSLVGGSFSYEQYF. The CDR3 DNA follows: TGTGCCAGCAGCTTGGTAGGCGGGAGTTTCTCCTACGAGCAGTACTTC. This chain connects TRBV5-6 to TRBJ2-7; 7 nucleotides line up with TRBD2. Germline CDR1 reads SGHDT; CDR2 reads YYEEEE. The CDR3 is made up of 16 amino acids. The junction had 6 bases not matched to a gene; V was cut back by 0 bases and J by 0 bases.

This clone appeared once. The J gene is TRBJ2-1, the V gene TRBV28, with 9 bases lining up with TRBD2. This CDR3 is 16 amino acids long. The V gene's germline CDR1 is MDHEN and CDR2 SYDVKM. J lost 10 bases, V lost 5 bases, and 15 bases had no gene match. The CDR3, as DNA: TGTGCCAGCAGTCCAGGGGCGGGAGGGCCGATCAACGAGCAGTTCTTC. Residues: CASSPGAGGPINEQFF.

V is TRBV5-1 and J is TRBJ1-4; no reliable D call. The V gene's germline CDR1 is SGHRS and CDR2 YFSETQ. V lost 3 bases to trimming and J lost 1 base, with 13 bases between them. This CDR3 contains 16 residues. The CDR3 spells CASSSVGEGTNEKLFF. The CDR3 nucleotides read TGCGCCAGCAGCTCTGTCGGGGAGGGAACTAATGAAAAACTGTTTTTT.

The gene calls are TRBV19 and TRBJ2-7, with no clear D. The germline V and J ends were trimmed by 0 bases and 2 bases, with 14 bases remaining between them. The germline V gene encodes CDR1 LNHDA and CDR2 SQIVND (reference sequence). CDR3 length equals 16 residues. CDR3 coding DNA: TGTGCCAGTAGTATAGAAATCGACGGCGGAGCCTACGAGCAGTACTTC. Translation: CASSIEIDGGAYEQYF.

V is TRBV6-5 and J is TRBJ2-7, with TRBD2 matching over 7 bases. CDR3 length: 12 amino acids. Per the germline V gene, CDR1 is MNHEY and CDR2 is SVGAGI. With 6 bases clipped from V and 2 bases from J, the junction kept 1 base outside the gene matches. The CDR3 region is CASRGGTYEQYF. The CDR3 DNA reads TGTGCCAGCAGGGGGGGGACCTACGAGCAGTACTTC.

In its sample, this clone was seen a few times. The rearrangement joins TRBV5-4 to TRBJ1-1; possibly TRBD1 for D (5 bases). Germline lookup yields CDR1 SGHNT and CDR2 YYREEE (reference sequence). CDR3 length: 16 residues. The V and J ends lost 3 bases and 0 bases respectively, with 15 bases between them. CDR3: CASSWDFGPLNTEAFF. The CDR3 DNA follows: TGTGCCAGCAGCTGGGACTTCGGCCCCTTGAACACTGAAGCTTTCTTT.

J is TRBJ2-5 and V is TRBV7-2; D unclear. Germline loops: CDR1 SGHTA, CDR2 FQGNSA. The CDR3 extends over 14 amino acids. Trimming took 5 bases from V and 1 from J, leaving 11 bases between them. The CDR3 nucleotides are TGTGCCAGCAGCCCGCTGCCAGTCCAAGAGACCCAGTACTTC. This gives the protein CASSPLPVQETQYF.

The V gene is TRBV5-1, the J gene TRBJ1-2, with 11 bases matching TRBD1. There are 14 residues in the CDR3. V was pared by 4 bases and J by 3 bases, with 2 bases of the junction left unmatched. Per germline, CDR1 SGHRS and CDR2 YFSETQ. In DNA form, the CDR3 reads TGCGCCAGCAGCGGACAGGGGGCGGACTATGGCTACACCTTC. It translates to CASSGQGADYGYTF.

J is TRBJ2-3 and V is TRBV29-1; a possible D gene is TRBD1 (6 bases). This CDR3 is built from 19 residues. The ends were cut back, 3 bases at V and 6 bases at J, with 31 bases in the middle. Looked up from germline, CDR1 is SQVTM and CDR2 is ANQGSEA. Here the CDR3 reads CSVEGAVRRPTASLDTQYF. CDR3 in DNA: TGCAGCGTTGAGGGGGCAGTCCGGAGGCCGACGGCAAGTTTGGATACGCAGTATTTT.

This clone has more than one count but fewer than ten. This chain links TRBV7-9 with TRBJ2-7; 8 bases are a match to TRBD1. The length of the CDR3 is 14 residues. V gave up 5 bases and J gave up 2 bases; unmatched junction bases: 5. Germline V gene data show CDR1 as SEHNR and CDR2 as FQNEAQ (reference sequence). In DNA, the CDR3 is TGTGCCAGCAGCCCAGCACAGGGGGCCTACGAGCAGTACTTC. This codes for CASSPAQGAYEQYF.

This clone was recorded a few times. The chain recombines TRBV5-1 with TRBJ1-6, with TRBD1 matching 11 bases. The CDR3 length is 15 residues. CDR1 is SGHRS, CDR2 YFSETQ, per germline. Trimming removed 6 bases from V and 8 bases from J; junction bases left unmatched: 7. The CDR3 coding sequence is TGCGCCAGCACCCCCGCGGGACAGGGGGATTCACCCCTCCACTTT. It translates to CASTPAGQGDSPLHF.

The CDR3 here is CASSLGSGDEQYF. CDR3 DNA sequence: TGCGCCAGCAGCTTGGGATCGGGAGACGAGCAGTACTTC. This sequence joins TRBV5-1 and TRBJ2-5, with D possibly being TRBD2 (6 bases). The J call may be mistaken, given a closer DNA end match to TRBJ2-7. Germline V gene data show CDR1 as SGHRS and CDR2 as YFSETQ. The CDR3 loop spans 13 amino acids.

The rearrangement links TRBV5-4 to TRBJ2-5, with 8 bases fitting TRBD1. The J segment lost 5 bases and the V segment lost 3 bases, leaving 3 bases of the junction unmatched. In germline, CDR1 is SGHNT, CDR2 YYREEE (reference sequence). The CDR3 is 13 residues long. The CDR3, as DNA: TGTGCCAGCAGCTCGCGACAGGGGGAGACCCAGTACTTC. It encodes CASSSRQGETQYF.